Listed below are T cell receptor beta chains from one sample, sequenced in a study of cytomegalovirus exposure and HLA in healthy donors. The protocol was immunoSEQ multiplex PCR, while the TCRdb copy is restricted to in-frame clones and leaves out a portion. The listing contains around 75,000 clones. Sequencing was done on a sample of PBMCs. The origin of the receptors is a woman between 55 and 75 years old in good health and CMV-seronegative. The CDR3 runs from the conserved cysteine through the conserved F or W. A D gene is named only where the DNA matches it firmly. Rows give clone size only sometimes, using once, few, many, or a class for an expanded clone.

clone size	V gene	D gene	J gene	CDR3 protein	CDR3 DNA
.	TRBV5-4	TRBD1	TRBJ2-7	CASIPNRGYFVYEQYF	TGTGCCAGCATACCGAACAGGGGATACTTTGTCTACGAGCAGTACTTC
.	TRBV9	.	TRBJ2-7	CASSVGGSVYEQYF	TGTGCCAGCAGCGTAGGAGGTAGCGTCTACGAGCAGTACTTC
.	TRBV18	TRBD2	TRBJ2-1	CASSSGLADNEQFF	TGTGCCAGCTCATCCGGACTAGCGGACAATGAGCAGTTCTTC
.	TRBV28	TRBD1	TRBJ1-2	CASSRDRNPYGYTF	TGTGCCAGCAGTCGGGACAGGAACCCATATGGCTACACCTTC
.	TRBV9	.	TRBJ1-5	CASSFTGQPNQPQHF	TGTGCCAGCAGCTTCACCGGACAGCCTAATCAGCCCCAGCATTTT
.	TRBV9	TRBD2	TRBJ2-2	CASSVGAGGDTGELFF	TGTGCCAGCAGCGTAGGAGCGGGAGGAGACACCGGGGAGCTGTTTTTT
.	TRBV19	TRBD1	TRBJ1-5	CASSIDDRGGNQPQHF	TGTGCCAGTAGTATAGACGACAGGGGTGGCAATCAGCCCCAGCATTTT
.	TRBV19	TRBD1	TRBJ2-7	CASSGGDRAIIEEQYF	TGTGCCAGTAGTGGAGGGGACAGGGCGATAATCGAGGAGCAGTACTTC
.	TRBV4-3	.	TRBJ1-2	CASSQDSTIAYGYTF	TGCGCCAGCAGCCAGGACAGCACCATCGCGTATGGCTACACCTTC
.	TRBV28	.	TRBJ2-7	CASSLLLALSEQYF	TGTGCCAGCAGTTTATTACTAGCCCTCTCCGAGCAGTACTTC
.	TRBV5-6	TRBD1	TRBJ1-2	CASRGTGGGGGYGYTF	TGTGCCAGCAGGGGTACAGGGGGCGGTGGAGGGTATGGCTACACCTTC
.	TRBV28	TRBD1	TRBJ1-4	CASSSEGDSGGEKLFF	TGTGCCAGCAGTTCCGAAGGGGACAGCGGCGGCGAAAAACTGTTTTTT
medium-sized	TRBV7-9	TRBD2	TRBJ2-5	CASSLRVSSGRPQETQYF	TGTGCCAGCAGCTTGAGGGTCTCCAGCGGGAGGCCTCAAGAGACCCAGTACTTC
.	TRBV4-1	.	TRBJ2-5	CASSQGALQETQYF	TGCGCCAGCAGCCAAGGGGCCCTCCAAGAGACCCAGTACTTC
.	TRBV14	TRBD2	TRBJ2-1	CASSQESGLAGDNEQFF	TGTGCCAGCAGCCAAGAGTCGGGTCTAGCGGGCGACAATGAGCAGTTCTTC
.	TRBV7-5	.	TRBJ2-7	CAHSDPSYEQYF	TGTGCCCACTCTGATCCCTCCTACGAGCAGTACTTC
.	TRBV18	TRBD1	TRBJ1-1	CASSPTGTNTEAFF	TGTGCCAGCTCACCGACAGGGACGAACACTGAAGCTTTCTTT
.	TRBV5-4	TRBD1	TRBJ2-7	CASSLGFGQGSYEQYF	TGTGCCAGCAGCTTAGGATTTGGACAGGGGTCTTACGAGCAGTACTTC
.	TRBV27	TRBD2	TRBJ2-2	CASRGTSGNTGELFF	TGTGCCAGCAGGGGGACTAGCGGTAACACCGGGGAGCTGTTTTTT
.	TRBV4-2	.	TRBJ2-7	CASSPSRLAHLGQYF	TGTGCCAGCAGCCCGAGCCGGCTAGCCCACTTGGGGCAGTACTTC
.	TRBV19	.	TRBJ1-5	CASHLQTAGNNQPQHF	TGTGCCAGTCACCTTCAAACGGCAGGGAACAATCAGCCCCAGCATTTT
.	TRBV4-1	.	TRBJ2-3	CASSQRDPLAPEGNTQYF	TGCGCCAGCAGCCAACGTGACCCCCTAGCGCCCGAGGGGAATACGCAGTATTTT
.	TRBV7-9	TRBD2	TRBJ2-5	CASSPRLAGGRRETQYF	TGTGCCAGCAGCCCAAGACTAGCGGGAGGGAGGAGAGAGACCCAGTACTTC
.	TRBV5-6	.	TRBJ1-2	CASSLYGINYGYTF	TGTGCCAGCAGCTTGTACGGGATTAACTATGGCTACACCTTC
.	TRBV11-2	TRBD2	TRBJ2-1	CASSLAGGGYEQFF	TGTGCCAGCAGCCTAGCGGGAGGGGGCTATGAGCAGTTCTTC
.	TRBV10-3	.	TRBJ1-1	CAISTGQPQTEAFF	TGTGCCATCAGTACCGGACAGCCCCAGACTGAAGCTTTCTTT
.	TRBV28	TRBD2	TRBJ2-3	CASSFGSGSTDTQYF	TGTGCCAGCAGTTTTGGTAGCGGGAGCACAGATACGCAGTATTTT
.	TRBV5-4	TRBD2	TRBJ2-3	CASSPAGGTQYF	TGTGCCAGCAGCCCGGCGGGGGGTACGCAGTATTTT
.	TRBV2	.	TRBJ2-2	CASSETGFAGELFF	TGTGCCAGCAGTGAAACAGGGTTCGCCGGGGAGCTGTTTTTT
.	TRBV9	TRBD2	TRBJ2-1	CASSVTSGSYNEQFF	TGTGCCAGCAGCGTAACTAGCGGCTCCTACAATGAGCAGTTCTTC
.	TRBV19	TRBD2	TRBJ2-1	CASREREYNEQFF	TGTGCCAGTCGGGAGCGGGAGTACAATGAGCAGTTCTTC
.	TRBV28	TRBD1	TRBJ1-1	CASSGTGGSTEAFF	TGTGCCAGCAGTGGGACAGGGGGGAGCACTGAAGCTTTCTTT
.	TRBV13	.	TRBJ1-1	CASSIRNTEAFF	TGTGCCAGCAGCATCAGGAACACTGAAGCTTTCTTT
.	TRBV7-9	.	TRBJ2-3	CASSLTDTQYF	TGTGCCAGCAGCCTCACAGATACGCAGTATTTT
.	TRBV11-2	.	TRBJ2-7	CASSLTGWGTYEQYF	TGTGCCAGCAGCTTGACGGGGTGGGGAACCTACGAGCAGTACTTC
.	TRBV19	TRBD2	TRBJ2-1	CASSRQGLLAGGGNEQFF	TGTGCCAGTAGTAGACAGGGCCTACTAGCGGGAGGAGGCAATGAGCAGTTCTTC
.	TRBV7-3	.	TRBJ2-1	CASSPSLDWGDEQFF	TGTGCCAGCAGCCCAAGCTTGGATTGGGGAGATGAGCAGTTCTTC
.	TRBV7-9	.	TRBJ1-1	CASSFSRDTEAFF	TGTGCCAGCAGCTTCTCCAGGGACACTGAAGCTTTCTTT
.	TRBV28	TRBD2	TRBJ2-1	CASGTSGRGSGEQFF	TGTGCCAGCGGGACTAGCGGGAGAGGGAGTGGTGAGCAGTTCTTC
.	TRBV13	.	TRBJ1-1	CASSHSGEGLRATEAFF	TGTGCCAGCAGCCACTCTGGGGAGGGTTTAAGAGCCACTGAAGCTTTCTTT
.	TRBV6-4	TRBD2	TRBJ2-1	CASSDPGGLTSGSYSEQFF	TGTGCCAGCAGTGACCCTGGGGGTCTAACTAGCGGGAGTTACAGTGAGCAGTTCTTC
.	TRBV28	TRBD1	TRBJ2-7	CASSRQGSPYEQYF	TGTGCCAGCAGCCGACAGGGGAGCCCCTACGAGCAGTACTTC
.	TRBV11-2	.	TRBJ2-3	CASSLAVSTDTQYF	TGTGCCAGCAGCTTAGCGGTTAGCACAGATACGCAGTATTTT
.	TRBV5-4	.	TRBJ1-2	CASRVQGTNYGYTF	TGTGCCAGCAGGGTGCAGGGGACTAACTATGGCTACACCTTC
.	TRBV7-2	.	TRBJ2-7	CASSRDEQAYEQYF	TGTGCCAGCAGCAGGGATGAACAGGCCTACGAGCAGTACTTC
.	TRBV6-1	TRBD2	TRBJ2-1	CASSGGPMNEQFF	TGTGCCAGCTCGGGAGGGCCCATGAATGAGCAGTTCTTC
.	TRBV28	.	TRBJ1-2	CASRDTDNYGYTF	TGTGCCAGCCGGGACACCGATAACTATGGCTACACCTTC